A single T cell receptor beta chain is shown here with its context. Individuals drawn from approximately 22 US areas were roughly 18 to 95 years old. In assigning cohorts, the study relied on participant-reported clinical history. The source of the sample is a study of blood T cell repertoires in COVID-19. Across the study: T cells, B-cell-depleted T cells, or PBMCs supplied cDNA or gDNA.

CDR3 length: 15 residues. Germline loops: CDR1 SGHAT, CDR2 FQNNGV. V lost 1 base, J lost 2 bases, and 9 bases lay in between. Only in-frame clones appear in the TCRdb table, and some are missing; sequencing was by immunoSEQ multiplex PCR. Of approximately 140,000 clones listed, 75% to 90% are singletons. The TCR originated in a woman in her 50s who had recovered from COVID-19. The sequenced material came from PBMCs or T cells enriched from blood (not recorded which). The genes are TRBV11-2 and TRBJ2-1, with D tentatively TRBD1 (7 bases). The CDR3 bases are TGTGCCAGCAGCTTAGGCGGGACAGCCTACAATGAGCAGTTCTTC. Protein product: CASSLGGTAYNEQFF.